The 3 T cell receptor beta chains below come from one sample, sequenced in a study of CD8 T cells in ankylosing spondylitis. TCRdb ran MiXCR on the 5' RACE reads and lists one entry per CDR3 protein. The sample shows approximately 350,000 distinct CDR3 sequences, 20% to 25% of them seen only once. Specimen: blood, either unsorted or a sorted T cell fraction (not recorded which). The receptors shown here come from a male donor with ankylosing spondylitis or in good health (not recorded which).

This chain links TRBV20-1 with TRBJ1-1; TRBD1 matches at 9 bases. The CDR3 spans 15 residues. CDR1 and CDR2 from the germline V gene are DFQATT and SNEGSKA (reference sequence). The J segment lost 4 bases and the V segment lost 5 bases, leaving 11 bases of the junction unmatched. The CDR3 loop reads CSAANRDRARTEAFF. CDR3 bases: TGCAGTGCTGCCAACCGGGACAGGGCACGCACTGAAGCTTTCTTT.

The chain links TRBV6-5 to TRBJ2-3; D might be TRBD1 (5 bases). The CDR3 covers 13 residues. V was clipped by 9 bases and J by 1 base, with 11 bases between them. CDR1 and CDR2 (germline): MNHEY, SVGAGI. CDR3 protein: CASGASGTDTQYF. The CDR3, as DNA: TGTGCCAGTGGGGCCAGCGGCACAGATACGCAGTATTTT.

The chain combines TRBV4-1 with TRBJ2-1; D not resolved. V lost 0 bases, J lost 6 bases, and 12 bases lay in between. Germline V gene sequence: CDR1 MGHRA, CDR2 YSYEKL. The CDR3 runs to 15 residues. CDR3 sequence: CASSQESKVSNEQFF. The CDR3 DNA reads TGCGCCAGCAGCCAAGAGTCCAAGGTCTCCAATGAGCAGTTCTTC.